This T cell receptor beta chain was profiled in a study of T-cell memory formation after mild COVID-19. About the study: Each donor largely had its own TCR clusters.

Worth noting for this clonotype: The target antigen is unknown.

One entry per CDR3 protein, called by TCRdb with MiXCR from the 5' RACE reads. The sample lists nearly 250,000 distinct CDR3 sequences, approximately 15% seen once, with 2.1% in the top ten. Regarding the study as a whole: CD4+ contracting clones were mainly CM and EM; CD8+ ones, EMRA. Cross-reactive memory apparently joined, as some responding clones appeared in pre-infection memory. CD4+ bias marked clones expanding day 15 to 37, unlike balanced contracting clones.

Sample: PBMCs or a T cell subset sorted from them (not recorded which). The sequence was collected from an adult woman who had mild COVID-19 (a few samples of this study predate the infection). Cell type and time point are not known.

DNA of the CDR3: TGTGCCAGCAGTTCCTCACAGGGATTCTACGAGCAGTACTTC. Translating gives CASSSSQGFYEQYF. V usage is TRBV28 and J usage is TRBJ2-7; maybe TRBD1 (6 bases). V gave up 4 bases and J gave up 3 bases, with 13 bases separating them. Germline V gene lookup returns CDR1 MDHEN and CDR2 SYDVKM. The CDR3 is 14 residues long.